The clone carrying this T cell receptor beta chain was seen only a few times. Its antigen is unknown. With 60 Vbeta and 13 Jbeta primers, the PCR was carried out. Profiled with immunoSEQ multiplex PCR; TCRdb holds only in-frame clones, not every one. The sample contains under 200,000 clones, roughly 78% of which appear only once. The data stem from a study of cytomegalovirus exposure and HLA in healthy donors. Study observations and caveats: A later look showed TCR association rates differing by HLA locus, highest for DRB1 and lowest for HLA-C.

CDR3 length: 13 amino acids. Per the germline V gene, CDR1 is LNHNV and CDR2 is YYDKDF (reference sequence). Deletions cut 5 bases from V and 0 bases from J, with 8 bases between. The clonotype comes from a woman aged 40-49 years in good health and CMV-seronegative. This chain uses TRBV15 with TRBJ2-7; unclear D gene. Sequenced material: PBMCs. DNA for the CDR3: TGTGCCACCAGCCTTCGTTTCTCCTACGAGCAGTACTTC. This codes for CATSLRFSYEQYF.